This TCR beta chain was sequenced during a study of tumor-infiltrating lymphocytes in primary liver carcinoma. Overall study: Regardless of tissue type, samples showed similar yields of roughly 3.5 to 8 million productive TCRbeta reads.

Notes on this clonotype: The antigen remains undetermined. The junction differs from germline at one of its ends, possibly a read error.

Study-wide results and caveats: Pairs comparing tumor with adjacent tissue or blood overlapped less than pairs drawn from tumor regions.

The source material, about 20-30 mg of unsorted bulk tissue, was used to co-extract RNA and DNA. Patients were treatment-naive with chronic HBV infection. Researchers generated TCR beta cDNA from about 460 ng of total RNA, relying on a constant-region primer. Library construction for TCR beta comprised three nested multiplex PCR rounds performed with slightly modified ARM-PCR. A single record per CDR3 protein comes from TCRdb applying MiXCR to the multiplex PCR reads. The repertoire includes fewer than 80,000 distinct CDR3 sequences, 69% of them detected once, and less than 30% sits in the top ten. Sequenced: tumor-adjacent normal liver tissue. This sequence was found in a man between 35 and 55 years old with primary liver carcinoma and hepatitis B virus infection.

For the CDR3, the DNA is TGTGCCAGTAGCTTGGGGACATGGGGTTTCTTCAATGAACAGTTCTTC. It specifies CASSLGTWGFFNEQFF. This chain joins TRBV11-2 and TRBJ2-1; a possible D gene is TRBD1 (6 bases). Germline CDR1 is SGHAT and CDR2 is FQNNGV. This CDR3 comprises 16 residues.